Described below is a single T cell receptor (beta chain) sequence and its context. The antigen is not known. The PCR ran on 60 Vbeta and 13 Jbeta primers. Measured with immunoSEQ multiplex PCR; TCRdb has only the in-frame clones, and not every one. Of about 98,000 clones in the sample, more than 60% were seen once. This sample stems from a study of cytomegalovirus exposure and HLA in healthy donors. General observations from the study: Owing to their indistinguishability, certain V segments, notably TRBV6-2 and TRBV6-3, were excluded.

The V end was cut by 7 bases, the J end by 2 bases, with 12 bases between. CDR3 size: 13 residues. Germline V CDR1 and CDR2: MNHNY, SVGAGI (reference sequence). This TCR was sampled from a man aged 60 to 75 in good health and CMV-seropositive. V and J are TRBV6-6 and TRBJ2-7, with a tentative D call TRBD1 (6 bases). The sequencing sample was made of PBMCs. The CDR3 DNA follows: TGTGCCAGCAACCCGAGGGGGACCTACGAGCAGTACTTC. Translated, it gives CASNPRGTYEQYF.